These T cell receptor beta chains were read from a single sample in a study of T cell repertoires in cytomegalovirus infection. In TCRdb, the reads were re-called with MiXCR into one record per CDR3 protein. The profile shows 200,000 to 300,000 distinct CDR3 sequences, approximately 14% of them singletons. Sequencing was done on a sample of PBMCs. These receptors came from a human donor in good health (CMV status not recorded). Some clones in this sample may be carry-over from other donors' samples. Both conserved end residues are part of each CDR3.

TRBJ1-2	TRBV12-3/TRBV12-4	CASSYRANGYTF
TRBJ2-3	TRBV2	CASNLGLAGADTQYF
TRBJ2-1	TRBV6-6	CASSYSRGSGRYEQFF
TRBJ1-4	TRBV7-2	CASSLSPTASNEKLFF
TRBJ2-1	TRBV9	CASSPQGSRAGEMYEQFF
TRBJ1-1	TRBV20-1	CSAIPPKGGSTEAFF
TRBJ2-1	TRBV7-3	CASSLSPRRNPYNEQFF
TRBJ2-1	TRBV12-3/TRBV12-4	CASSSLSSYNEQFF
TRBJ2-6	TRBV5-1	CASSLTRGPGANVLTF
TRBJ2-7	TRBV2	CASSENRSYEQYF
TRBJ2-7	TRBV28	CASSSSLGSGGFSYEQYF
TRBJ1-3	TRBV5-1	CASSLTNSGNTIYF
TRBJ2-3	TRBV20-1	CSASNRPSGTDTQYF
TRBJ2-1	TRBV6-5	CASSYDAVVRYSNEQFF
TRBJ2-3	TRBV19	CASKSGGPGTQYF
TRBJ2-4	TRBV28	CASSDYRGRGKNIQYF
TRBJ1-1	TRBV12-3/TRBV12-4	CASSLSAGDTEAFF
TRBJ2-3	TRBV7-3	CASSLRLAGADTQYF
TRBJ2-5	TRBV10-3	CAISPNQETQYF
TRBJ1-2	TRBV2	CASSVAGTGVMDTF
TRBJ1-2	TRBV27	CASSTGSREGYGYTF
TRBJ2-5	TRBV19	CASSMPGGPQEETQYF
TRBJ1-6	TRBV6-4	CASSSTGSNSPLHF
TRBJ2-3	TRBV29-1	CSVPEALAGGRVTDTQYF
TRBJ2-1	TRBV2	CASRPGVSYNEQFF
TRBJ2-1	TRBV29-1	CSVETSGRAGEQFF
TRBJ2-2	TRBV7-2	CASSLSRPSGSANTGELFF
TRBJ2-1	TRBV6-5	CASRQSGGSGRAKFF
TRBJ1-4	TRBV2	CASSEVRGQEKLFF
TRBJ2-7	TRBV6-2/TRBV6-3	CAGARAGGNYEQYF
TRBJ2-1	TRBV6-2/TRBV6-3	CASSYSGTLNEQFF
TRBJ2-1	TRBV29-1	CSVERGGNEQFF
TRBJ2-1	TRBV4-3	CASSHELRGGSYNEQFF
TRBJ2-7	TRBV5-4	CASSSQGGYEQYF
TRBJ2-4	TRBV2	CASRRQGGKNIQYF
TRBJ1-2	TRBV6-4	CASSEGQAVSGYTF